The source of this T cell receptor (beta chain) is a study of T cells in Graves' hyperthyroidism and ophthalmopathy (dated by TCRdb to between 2019 and 2020). Notes on the research overall: Peripheral blood was sampled at the time of initial diagnosis, prior to any treatment. After sampling, hyperthyroidism patients received methimazole starting at 30 mg daily, and ophthalmopathy patients received high-dose intravenous methylprednisolone. An independent validation cohort of under 20 hyperthyroidism patients and 17 patients who later progressed to ophthalmopathy tested prospective prediction of ophthalmopathy. A discovery cohort of about a hundred patients, approximately 45 with Graves' ophthalmopathy and under 60 with stable Graves' hyperthyroidism, was used to find distinguishing TCR V-J signatures. For training and testing, the 100 or so patients in the discovery cohort were randomly divided in a 7:3 ratio. In addition, the study compared T-cell repertoires in thyroid tissue and in blood from several Graves' hyperthyroidism patients. TCR Vbeta CDR3 sequencing of roughly 140 peripheral blood samples (about 45 ophthalmopathy, about 74 hyperthyroidism and around 17 progressor patients) is reported in the paper. On the study overall, not on this receptor specifically: Ophthalmopathy was separated from stable hyperthyroidism by a 13 V-J signature model, with 85% to 90% sensitivity and 81% to 82% specificity obtained in cross-validation and 80%/75% obtained in testing. In validation, the model predicted progression to ophthalmopathy a median of roughly six months before onset, with roughly 71% sensitivity and 72.22% specificity. Most expanded thyroid clonotypes (frequency above 0.001) were also found in blood, which suggests that blood repertoires may mirror thyroid immune responses. No statistical method was used to fix the sample size in advance, and group allocation was not hidden from the investigators.

Moderately to severely active disease, a Clinical Activity Score of at least 3, a NOSPECS grade of at least 4, and a duration under 3 months were present in ophthalmopathy patients. Patients with uncontrolled infections, other autoimmune diseases, pregnancy or lactation were excluded. Clinical symptoms, serum thyroxine and TRAb, thyroid ultrasound, and orbital computed tomography formed the basis for the diagnoses. PBMCs were isolated from approximately 10 ml of fresh peripheral blood by Ficoll-Paque density gradient centrifugation. Total RNA was extracted using Trizol reagent, and RNA quality was assessed on an Agilent 2100 Bioanalyzer. In the case of this clonotype: Its cognate antigen has yet to be identified. No base-level quality is on record; no much larger clone is a single base apart.

From cysteine to phenylalanine, the CDR3 is 14 amino acids long. The read is trimmed to its CDR3 DNA, 42 bases read in frame from base 1. The germline V gene gives CDR1 as MNHNS and CDR2 as SASEGT. Here V drops 5 bases and J drops 9 bases, and the junction holds 12 bases not matched to any gene. The TCR beta CDR3 regions were amplified from the RNA transcripts. The first round of RT-PCR for the TCR CDR3 was performed with the HTBI primer set and the Qiagen OneStep RT-PCR kit. Libraries were constructed in a second round of multiplex PCR, after which size selection and purification were performed. Paired-end sequencing of the libraries was performed with 100 bp reads on an Illumina HiSeq2000. Turning to the authors' computational methods: SOAPnuke was used to process the raw data, removing reads that contained adapters or uncalled bases, had a mean Phred below 15, or lacked an exact match to the constant primer or identifier. High-quality paired reads were merged using COPE v1.2.5, and each unique nucleotide sequence was defined as a clonotype. MiTCR v1.1 was used to align clonotypes to the IMGT TRBV, TRBD and TRBJ reference segments. Only V-J combinations with frequency above 0.0001, covering about 99% of repertoires, were analysed. A TCS score was defined as the ratio between F50 (clonal expansion) and ExV (chaos), using BLOSUM62-based TCRdist between CDR3 peptides within each V-J. Welch's t-statistics and random forest reduced 500 to 550 V-J features to fewer than 15, which were used in a naive Bayes classifier (R e1071). The public sequencing data were trimmed at Q25 with fastp and processed into clonotypes with MiXCR by TCRdb, which kept only in-frame beta chains. For every CDR3 protein sequence, its rows merge into one entry that carries the most common genes and DNA. The V and J calls were not made by the authors but by TCRdb's processing. Counted in this sample were roughly 520,000 distinct CDR3 sequences; approximately 25% of them appeared once. The ten most abundant clones make up about 10% of the sample.

The chain links TRBV6-1 with TRBJ1-2; 7 of the junction bases match TRBD1. Source material: blood. This TCR was sampled from a woman aged 25 to 39 with Graves' ophthalmopathy. The encoded CDR3 is CASSPPTGHGSYTF. The base sequence is TGTGCCAGCAGTCCCCCGACAGGGCATGGGAGCTACACCTTC.